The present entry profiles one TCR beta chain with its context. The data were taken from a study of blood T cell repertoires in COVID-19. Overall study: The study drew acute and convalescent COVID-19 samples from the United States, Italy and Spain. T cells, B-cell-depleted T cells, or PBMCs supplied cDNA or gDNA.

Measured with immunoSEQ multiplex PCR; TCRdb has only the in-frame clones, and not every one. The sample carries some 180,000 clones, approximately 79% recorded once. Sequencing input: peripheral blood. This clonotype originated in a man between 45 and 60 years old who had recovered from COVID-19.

CDR3 bases: TGTGCCAGTAGTACCTACAGGGCCAAAAACACCGGGGAGCTGTTTTTT. Amino acid sequence: CASSTYRAKNTGELFF. V usage is TRBV19 and J usage is TRBJ2-2; possible D gene TRBD1, 6 bases. The V end was cut by 4 bases, the J end by 2 bases, with 14 bases between. The CDR3 totals 16 residues. Germline V lookup: CDR1 LNHDA, CDR2 SQIVND (reference sequence).